This entry lists 4 T cell receptor beta chains sequenced from one sample in a study of cytomegalovirus exposure and HLA in healthy donors. Using immunoSEQ multiplex PCR, the repertoire was profiled, and TCRdb retains in-frame clones only, with some absent. The profile shows some 140,000 clones, around 80% of them singletons. The specimen was PBMCs. Receptors originate from a young man in good health and CMV-seropositive.

To note about this clone: An end of the junction does not agree with germline; a read error may underlie this. V and J are TRBV18 and TRBJ1-1, with D tentatively TRBD1 (6 bases). Germline-derived CDR1 and CDR2 are KGHSH and LQKENI. CDR3 length: 15 amino acids. CDR3 residues: CASSPPGPGDTEAFF. The CDR3 bases are TGTGCCAGCTCACCACCGGGGCCAGGGGATACTGAAGCCTTCTTT. The whole variable domain, filled in from reference TRBV18 and TRBJ1-1, reads NAGVMQNPRHLVRRRGQEARLRCSPMKGHSHVYWYRQLPEEGLKFMVYLQKENIIDESGMPKERFSAEFPKEGPSILRIQQVVRGDSAAYFCASSPPGPGDTEAFFGQGTRLTVV.

V and J are TRBV27 and TRBJ2-5, with TRBD1 matching over 9 bases. V was clipped by 5 bases and J by 5 bases; unmatched bases: 9. The CDR3 spans 15 residues. CDR1 MNHEY and CDR2 SMNVEV come from the germline V gene (reference sequence). The CDR3 spells CASSLRGQGLETQYF. In DNA, the CDR3 is TGTGCCAGCAGTCTAAGGGGACAGGGTCTGGAGACCCAGTACTTC.

The sample holds a few counts of this clone. The chain's CDR3 is CASSYYDRAYGYTF. The CDR3 region has the DNA TGCGCCAGCAGTTACTACGACAGGGCGTATGGCTACACCTTC. This chain connects TRBV5-1 to TRBJ1-2, with TRBD1 matching 7 bases. This CDR3 has 14 amino acids. Germline V gene data show CDR1 as SGHRS and CDR2 as YFSETQ. The J segment lost 5 bases and the V segment lost 5 bases, leaving 9 bases of the junction unmatched.

The chain uses TRBV29-1 and TRBJ2-1; perhaps TRBD2 as D (8 bases). The V gene lost 1 base and the J gene lost 8 bases, with 18 bases spanning the gap. Looked up from germline, CDR1 is SQVTM and CDR2 is ANQGSEA. The CDR3 has 15 amino acids. As DNA, the CDR3 is TGCAGCGTTGAAGCCGAGACAGGGCGGGGGGATGAGCAGTTCTTC. It yields the protein CSVEAETGRGDEQFF.